Following are 30 T cell receptor beta chains from one sample sequenced in a study of blood T cell repertoires in COVID-19. This table comes from immunoSEQ multiplex PCR, and its TCRdb copy is limited to in-frame clones, with some not included. The profile shows under 500,000 clones, roughly 91% of them singletons. Specimen: peripheral blood. The receptors were gathered from a woman aged 30 to 39 with acute or convalescent COVID-19.

This chain connects TRBV5-1 to TRBJ2-5, with 7 bases identical to TRBD2. Germline CDR1 SGHRS, CDR2 YFSETQ. The CDR3 has 15 amino acids. V shed 2 bases and J 5 bases; nucleotides not matched to a gene: 9. CDR3 bases: TGCGCCAGCAGCTTCGGACGGGGGGAGACGGAGACCCAGTACTTC. As protein: CASSFGRGETETQYF.

The rearrangement joins TRBV6-1 to TRBJ2-4; the D gene is possibly TRBD1 (5 bases). V lost 1 base to trimming and J lost 4 bases, with 20 bases between them. The germline gives CDR1 MNHNS, CDR2 SASEGT. The CDR3 extends over 18 amino acids. This CDR3 reads CASSEVGSARQGKNIQYF. DNA of the CDR3: TGTGCCAGCAGTGAAGTTGGCTCGGCGCGGCAGGGTAAAAACATTCAGTACTTC.

The chain uses TRBV7-3 and TRBJ2-7, with D tentatively TRBD1 (5 bases). V dropped 2 bases and J dropped 6 bases, with 8 bases sitting between them. The CDR3 spans 12 residues. Per germline, CDR1 SGHTA and CDR2 FQGTGA. In DNA form, the CDR3 reads TGTGCCAGCAGCTTACGGCAGGGCGAGCAGTACTTC. Residues: CASSLRQGEQYF.

With regard to this clone: Germline is not matched at one junction end, which may reflect a read error. The CDR3 nucleotides read TGTGCCTGCAGCCGGGACAGGTCCTACGAGCAGTACTTC. It specifies CACSRDRSYEQYF. V and J are TRBV6-5 and TRBJ2-7; 8 nucleotides line up with TRBD1. Germline-derived CDR1 and CDR2 are MNHEY and SVGAGI. The CDR3 runs to 13 residues.

The J gene is TRBJ2-1, the V gene TRBV7-2, with 9 bases matching TRBD2. The germline gives CDR1 SGHTA, CDR2 FQGNSA. V gave up 4 bases and J gave up 2 bases; unmatched junction bases: 3. This CDR3 spans 15 amino acids. The CDR3 spells CASSSSSGTYNEQFF. The CDR3 nucleotides are TGTGCCAGCAGCTCATCTAGCGGGACCTACAATGAGCAGTTCTTC.

This chain connects TRBV6-1 to TRBJ1-2; no clear D gene. The germline CDR1 and CDR2 sequences are MNHNS and SASEGT. CDR3 length equals 13 residues. The V end lost 1 base, the J end lost 4 bases, and 7 bases lay between the germline ends. In DNA form, the CDR3 reads TGTGCCAGCAGTGAAGGTCAGTTCTATGGCTACACCTTC. It specifies CASSEGQFYGYTF.

The rearrangement uses TRBV13 and TRBJ1-1; 7 nucleotides line up with TRBD1. The germline V gene encodes CDR1 PRHDT and CDR2 FYEKMQ (reference sequence). With V trimmed by 5 bases and J by 0 bases, 3 bases remained unmatched. This CDR3 is built from 14 residues. In DNA, the CDR3 is TGTGCCAGCAGCGCCGACAGGGTGAACACTGAAGCTTTCTTT. This translates into CASSADRVNTEAFF.

This chain links TRBV19 with TRBJ1-5; TRBD1 agrees at 7 bases. Germline CDR1 LNHDA, CDR2 SQIVND (reference sequence). V dropped 5 bases and J dropped 3; count of bases not matched to a gene: 10. The CDR3 contains 16 residues. The CDR3 DNA reads TGTGCCAGTAGTCCACCATGGACAGGTTACAATCAGCCCCAGCATTTT. Its translation: CASSPPWTGYNQPQHF. The full variable domain, with the rest looked up from reference TRBV19 and TRBJ1-5, is DGGITQSPKYLFRKEGQNVTLSCEQNLNHDAMYWYRQDPGQGLRLIYYSQIVNDFQKGDIAEGYSVSREKKESFPLTVTSAQKNPTAFYLCASSPPWTGYNQPQHFGDGTRLSIL.

Written as DNA, the CDR3 is TGTGCCAGCAGCTTCCTTGACAGGGGGGGTGGCTACACCTTC. This translates into CASSFLDRGGGYTF. The chain combines TRBV7-8 with TRBJ1-2; 9 bases are shared with TRBD1. The V segment lost 3 bases and the J segment 7 bases; nucleotides outside the gene matches: 6. CDR3 size: 14 residues. CDR1 is SGHVS and CDR2 is FQNEAQ in the germline V gene.

The chain has TRBV3-1 (or the pseudogene TRBV3-2) and TRBJ1-4, with D uncertain. The CDR3 has 14 amino acids. V was clipped by 4 bases and J by 5 bases, with 11 bases between them. Germline assignment: CDR1 LGHDT and CDR2 YNNKEL (reference sequence). CDR3 DNA: TGTGCCAGCAGCCCGCGGGAGGGAAATGAAAAACTGTTTTTT. Translated, it gives CASSPREGNEKLFF.

V is TRBV2 and J is TRBJ2-2, with TRBD1 matching 12 bases. J lost 6 bases, V lost 6 bases, and 8 bases had no gene match. This CDR3 contains 16 residues. Germline CDR1 reads SNHLY; CDR2 reads FYNNEI. CDR3 coding DNA: TGTGCCAGCAGCTCCGGGACAGGGGGCGTAGCCGGGGAGCTGTTTTTT. This gives the protein CASSSGTGGVAGELFF.

This rearrangement joins TRBV11-2 to TRBJ2-1; D might be TRBD2 (5 bases). V lost 3 bases to trimming and J lost 5 bases, with 11 bases between them. The CDR3 runs to 14 residues. The germline V gene encodes CDR1 SGHAT and CDR2 FQNNGV. The CDR3 nucleotides are TGTGCCAGCAGCTTCCTAGCTAGCCACAATGAGCAGTTCTTC. Its translation: CASSFLASHNEQFF. Based on the CDR3 plus reference TRBV11-2 and TRBJ2-1, the full variable domain is EAGVAQSPRYKIIEKRQSVAFWCNPISGHATLYWYQQILGQGPKLLIQFQNNGVVDDSQLPKDRFSAERLKGVDSTLKIQPAKLEDSAVYLCASSFLASHNEQFFGPGTRLTVL.

A single count supports this clone. This sample includes further DNA sequences coding for the same CDR3. J is TRBJ1-1 and V is TRBV7-9; D is unclear. The CDR3 consists of 14 residues. Germline values: CDR1 SEHNR, CDR2 FQNEAQ (reference sequence). V shed 4 bases and J shed 0 bases, with 9 bases lying between them. CDR3 sequence (DNA): TGTGCCAGCAGCTCAGACACGATGAACACTGAAGCTTTCTTT. This sequence encodes CASSSDTMNTEAFF.

The V gene is TRBV18, the J gene TRBJ2-3; 8 bases agree with TRBD1. J lost 2 bases, V lost 4 bases, and 2 bases had no gene match. Germline V gene data show CDR1 as KGHSH and CDR2 as LQKENI. CDR3 length: 14 residues. CDR3 amino acids: CASSQTGATDTQYF. The CDR3 nucleotides are TGTGCCAGCTCACAGACAGGGGCCACAGATACGCAGTATTTT.

The chain recombines TRBV6-2 or TRBV6-3 with TRBJ2-7; 10 nucleotides match TRBD1. Germline assignment: CDR1 MNHEY and CDR2 SVGEGT. V was pared by 6 bases and J by 3 bases, with 5 bases of the junction left unmatched. The CDR3 sequence is 14 residues long. In nucleotides, the CDR3 is TGTGCCAGCAGCCGCCGGGACAGGGGCTACGAGCAGTACTTC. Amino acids: CASSRRDRGYEQYF.

The chain couples TRBV4-1 to TRBJ2-3, with TRBD2 matching over 12 bases. This CDR3 is 20 amino acids long. Germline lookup yields CDR1 MGHRA and CDR2 YSYEKL. V was pared by 4 bases and J by 0 bases, with 14 bases of the junction left unmatched. Here the CDR3 DNA reads TGCGCCAGCAGCCCGGTACTAGCGGGGGGTCGTACTTCTAGCACAGATACGCAGTATTTT. Translation gives CASSPVLAGGRTSSTDTQYF.

There are a few counts of this clone. The V gene is TRBV4-1, the J gene TRBJ1-3, with no clear D. Germline loops: CDR1 MGHRA, CDR2 YSYEKL. V was shortened by 0 bases and J by 3 bases, with 9 bases between the two germline ends. The CDR3 has 15 amino acids. The DNA of the CDR3 is TGCGCCAGCAGCCAAGATTTAAGCTTTGGAAACACCATATATTTT. As protein: CASSQDLSFGNTIYF.

The chain combines TRBV16 with TRBJ2-4; weak D call: TRBD2 (6 bases). Germline CDR1 and CDR2: KGHSY and FQNENV. The V end was cut by 0 bases, the J end by 1 base, with 13 bases between. This CDR3 has 17 residues. In DNA, the CDR3 is TGTGCCAGCAGCCAATCTTCCCGGGGGACCGCCAAAAACATTCAGTACTTC. Translated: CASSQSSRGTAKNIQYF.

V and J are TRBV12-3 or TRBV12-4 and TRBJ2-1; D is possibly TRBD1 (6 bases). The V end was cut by 3 bases, the J end by 14 bases, with 14 bases between. The CDR3 length is 12 residues. CDR3 sequence reads: CASSLVDRPEFF. Here the CDR3 DNA reads TGTGCCAGCAGTTTGGTCGACAGGCCGGAGTTCTTC.

The V and J genes are TRBV2 and TRBJ1-2; D is perhaps TRBD1 (6 bases). Trimming removed 6 bases from V and 8 bases from J, with 10 bases in between. The CDR3 has 11 residues. Germline V gives CDR1 SNHLY, CDR2 FYNNEI. The DNA for the CDR3 is TGTGCCAGCAGACAGACAGGCGGCTACACCTTC. This encodes CASRQTGGYTF.

The genes are TRBV7-9 and TRBJ1-1; 7 bases are shared with TRBD1. The CDR3 length is 11 residues. Germline V CDR1 and CDR2: SEHNR, FQNEAQ (reference sequence). V was clipped by 6 bases and J by 5 bases; unmatched bases: 0. CDR3 bases: TGTGCCAGCAGACAGGGGACTGAAGCTTTCTTT. The encoded protein is CASRQGTEAFF.

The V call is TRBV7-9, the J call TRBJ2-4; D unclear. The V end lost 5 bases, the J end lost 5 bases, and 7 bases lay between the germline ends. This CDR3 has 12 amino acids. Germline CDR1 SEHNR, CDR2 FQNEAQ (reference sequence). DNA for the CDR3: TGTGCCAGCAGCGTCCGGGAAAACATTCAGTACTTC. It codes for CASSVRENIQYF.

The V call is TRBV2, the J call TRBJ1-5; 8 bases map to TRBD1. With V trimmed by 5 bases and J by 5 bases, 17 bases remained unmatched. The CDR3 is 18 amino acids. Germline CDR1 and CDR2: SNHLY and FYNNEI. The CDR3 DNA is TGTGCCAGCAGTCCACGCATCGTGAACAGGGGGGATGATCAGCCCCAGCATTTT. Amino acids: CASSPRIVNRGDDQPQHF.

V is TRBV28 and J is TRBJ1-4; D remains unclear. Germline loops: CDR1 MDHEN, CDR2 SYDVKM. The CDR3 consists of 13 residues. Deletions cut 5 bases from V and 4 bases from J, with 8 bases between. In DNA form, the CDR3 reads TGTGCCAGCAGTGCGCGCCTTAATGAAAAACTGTTTTTT. Translation: CASSARLNEKLFF. The whole variable domain, filled in from reference TRBV28 and TRBJ1-4, reads DVKVTQSSRYLVKRTGEKVFLECVQDMDHENMFWYRQDPGLGLRLIYFSYDVKMKEKGDIPEGYSVSREKKERFSLILESASTNQTSMYLCASSARLNEKLFFGSGTQLSVL.

J is TRBJ1-3 and V is TRBV6-1, with D uncertain. Germline CDR1 MNHNS, CDR2 SASEGT. There are 18 residues in the CDR3. V lost 0 bases and J 1 base, leaving 16 bases between the germline ends. CDR3 loop: CASSEALETGGSGNTIYF. As DNA, the CDR3 is TGTGCCAGCAGTGAAGCTCTGGAAACGGGTGGATCTGGAAACACCATATATTTT.

This sequence joins TRBV6-1 and TRBJ2-1; D might be TRBD2 (6 bases). The V gene's germline CDR1 is MNHNS and CDR2 SASEGT. Trimming pared 3 bases from V and 3 bases from J, leaving 9 bases between. CDR3 size: 14 residues. CDR3 protein: CASSEPGSYNEQFF. The DNA for the CDR3 is TGTGCCAGCAGTGAGCCCGGGAGCTACAATGAGCAGTTCTTC.

The chain is built from TRBV4-1 and TRBJ1-1, with D unclear. Trimming removed 3 bases at V and 5 bases at J, with 16 bases between. The CDR3 totals 15 residues. Germline lookup yields CDR1 MGHRA and CDR2 YSYEKL. The CDR3 reads CASSHPIGGRTEAFF. Written as DNA, the CDR3 is TGCGCCAGCAGCCATCCAATTGGTGGGAGAACTGAAGCTTTCTTT.

The table lists this clone with a count of one. The gene calls are TRBV9 and TRBJ1-6; D remains unclear. With 4 bases removed from V and 7 bases from J, the gap between germline ends came to 12 bases. Germline V gene data show CDR1 as SGDLS and CDR2 as YYNGEE. This CDR3 is built from 14 residues. CDR3 protein: CASSTSTENSPLHF. CDR3 nucleotide sequence: TGTGCCAGCAGCACCAGTACAGAGAATTCACCCCTCCACTTT.

J is TRBJ2-5 and V is TRBV5-5; 7 nucleotides line up with TRBD2. The junction had 6 bases not matched to a gene; V was cut back by 3 bases and J by 1 base. Germline V gene lookup returns CDR1 SGHKS and CDR2 YYEKEE (reference sequence). CDR3 length equals 15 residues. The CDR3 sequence: CASSSLRGTQETQYF. The CDR3 DNA reads as TGTGCCAGCAGCTCACTGCGGGGGACCCAAGAGACCCAGTACTTC. The complete variable domain, with remaining parts taken from reference TRBV5-5 and TRBJ2-5, reads DAGVTQSPTHLIKTRGQQVTLRCSPISGHKSVSWYQQVLGQGPQFIFQYYEKEERGRGNFPDRFSARQFPNYSSELNVNALLLGDSALYLCASSSLRGTQETQYFGPGTRLLVL.

The chain uses TRBV19 and TRBJ2-5; D is ambiguous. This CDR3 spans 13 amino acids. Germline V gene sequence: CDR1 LNHDA, CDR2 SQIVND (reference sequence). The germline V and J ends were trimmed by 6 bases and 1 base, with 9 bases remaining between them. CDR3 DNA: TGTGCCAGTAGGTCCGAGGTCCAAGAGACCCAGTACTTC. Amino acids: CASRSEVQETQYF.